These 31 T cell receptor beta chains came from one sample sequenced in a study of T cells in Graves' hyperthyroidism and ophthalmopathy (dated by TCRdb to between 2017 and 2020). Receptor libraries were prepared by multiplex PCR. For sequencing, an Illumina HiSeq 2000 was employed. The TCR beta CDR3 regions were amplified from the RNA transcripts. The first round of RT-PCR for the TCR CDR3 was performed with the HTBI primer set and the Qiagen OneStep RT-PCR kit. Starting from the raw public reads, TCRdb applied fastp trimming at Q25, assembled clones with MiXCR and retained in-frame beta chains. CDR3 protein duplicates are merged, each entry listing the most common genes and DNA. Here the sample has about 480,000 distinct CDR3 sequences; 13% to 15% occur a single time. Around a sixth of the sample goes to the ten largest clones. The specimen sequenced was blood. The receptors were sampled from a woman aged 18-30 years with Graves' hyperthyroidism.

This sequence joins TRBV7-6 and TRBJ1-5; a possible D gene is TRBD1 (5 bases). This CDR3 has 19 residues. Trimming pared 1 base from V and 1 base from J, leaving 20 bases between. Germline V gene sequence: CDR1 SGHVS, CDR2 FNYEAQ. CDR3 protein: CASSLVGLRVGVSNQPQHF. The DNA of the CDR3 is TGTGCCAGCAGCTTAGTAGGTTTGCGGGTGGGGGTCAGCAATCAGCCCCAGCATTTT.

This clonotype was counted at least ten times. The rearrangement joins TRBV12-3 or TRBV12-4 to TRBJ2-1; tentatively, D is TRBD2 (5 bases). Deletions cut 4 bases from V and 10 bases from J, with 17 bases between. The CDR3 totals 14 residues. The CDR3 loop reads CASSSVGGLEEQFF. DNA for the CDR3: TGTGCCAGCAGTTCGGTGGGTGGACTGGAAGAGCAGTTCTTC.

This clonotype was detected ten times or more. The chain employs TRBV13 and TRBJ2-1; D call uncertain. Trimming took off 5 bases at V and 3 bases at J, with 17 bases between the two ends. The CDR3 loop spans 16 amino acids. CDR1 and CDR2 (germline): PRHDT, FYEKMQ (reference sequence). Here the CDR3 reads CASSPREEQIYNEQFF. The CDR3 DNA follows: TGTGCCAGCAGCCCTCGCGAAGAACAAATCTACAATGAGCAGTTCTTC.

At least ten counts were recorded for this clonotype. The chain uses TRBV12-5 and TRBJ1-1, with a weak D call TRBD1 (5 bases). V was cut by 4 bases and J by 2 bases, with 14 bases left in between. Per germline, CDR1 LGHNT and CDR2 FRNRAP. This CDR3 spans 15 amino acids. The CDR3, as DNA: TGTGCTAGTGGTTCTTTAGGGGACTCTAACACTGAAGCTTTCTTT. As protein: CASGSLGDSNTEAFF.

The CDR3 DNA reads as TGTGCCAGCTCACCAGGACTTCAGCAGGTGGGGGAGCTGTTTTTT. Amino acids: CASSPGLQQVGELFF. The V gene is TRBV18, the J gene TRBJ2-2; D possibly corresponds to TRBD2 (5 bases). Trimming cost V 2 bases and J 8 bases, with 15 bases left between them. Germline V gene sequence: CDR1 KGHSH, CDR2 LQKENI. The CDR3 extends over 15 amino acids.

This clonotype was detected many times. V is TRBV6-2 or TRBV6-3 and J is TRBJ2-1; 9 bases fit TRBD2. In germline, CDR1 is MNHEY, CDR2 SVGEGT. CDR3 length equals 15 residues. V lost 4 bases to trimming and J lost 7 bases; unmatched junction nucleotides: 8. The chain's CDR3 is CASSSAIAGANEQFF. The DNA for the CDR3 is TGTGCCAGCAGTTCCGCCATAGCGGGAGCTAATGAGCAGTTCTTC.

CDR3 amino acids: CASTPSQGAYNEQFF. The DNA for the CDR3 is TGTGCCAGCACCCCCTCCCAGGGGGCGTACAATGAGCAGTTCTTC. V is TRBV9 and J is TRBJ2-1; 8 bases agree with TRBD1. From germline, CDR1 is SGDLS and CDR2 YYNGEE. Unmatched junction bases numbered 9, after V lost 6 bases and J lost 4 bases. CDR3 length equals 15 residues.

This clonotype was picked up a small number of times. The CDR3 is CASRGQGPPIYEQYV. CDR3 nucleotides: TGTGCCAGCAGAGGACAGGGTCCCCCGATCTACGAGCAGTACGTC. This chain links TRBV6-1 with TRBJ2-7, with 8 bases fitting TRBD1. Losses at the gene ends were 6 bases for V and 3 bases for J; bases not matched to a gene: 10. The CDR3 is 15 amino acids. Germline CDR1 is MNHNS and CDR2 is SASEGT.

Comment on this clonotype: A much larger clone sits a single nucleotide away, making a read error possible. The V call is TRBV27, the J call TRBJ1-4; D may be TRBD1 (5 bases). The CDR3 covers 14 residues. Germline V lookup: CDR1 MNHEY, CDR2 SMNVEV (reference sequence). CDR3 amino acids: CASSPIGAGENLFF. DNA for the CDR3: TGTGCCAGCAGTCCGATAGGGGCTGGTGAAAACCTGTTTTTT.

This clonotype occurred a few times. The chain couples TRBV30 to TRBJ2-7; no clear D gene. The CDR3 length is 14 residues. V was clipped by 2 bases and J by 0 bases, with 11 bases between them. Germline-derived CDR1 and CDR2 are GTSNPN and SVGIG (reference sequence). The CDR3 bases are TGTGCCTGGAGTCGGATTGCTGACTCCTACGAGCAGTACTTC. Translation: CAWSRIADSYEQYF.

The sample holds many counts of this clonotype. The CDR3 reads CASSRQGPETQYF. DNA for the CDR3: TGTGCCAGCAGTCGACAGGGCCCAGAGACCCAGTACTTC. V and J are TRBV12-3 or TRBV12-4 and TRBJ2-5; 7 bases are a match to TRBD1. The CDR3 runs to 13 residues. Germline trimming cut 5 bases from V and 4 bases from J; bases unmatched to any gene: 4.

This clonotype showed up many times. The rearrangement joins TRBV20-1 to TRBJ1-6, with no clear D. The CDR3 extends over 15 amino acids. Germline V gene sequence: CDR1 DFQATT, CDR2 SNEGSKA (reference sequence). V lost 0 bases and J 10 bases, leaving 16 bases between the germline ends. The CDR3 nucleotides are TGCAGTGCTAGAGATAGAGAGGGAGGAGGATCACCCCTCCACTTT. Its protein product is CSARDREGGGSPLHF.

This clonotype appeared many times. V gene TRBV24-1 combines with J gene TRBJ2-3; 9 nucleotides agree with TRBD1. This CDR3 region has 15 residues. V shed 3 bases, J shed 3 bases, and the junction held 3 bases outside the gene matches. Per the germline V gene, CDR1 is KGHDR and CDR2 is SFDVKD. CDR3 sequence (DNA): TGTGCCACCAGTGATCCAGGACAGGGGACAGATACGCAGTATTTT. The encoded protein is CATSDPGQGTDTQYF.

This clonotype was observed a handful of times. The V call is TRBV19, the J call TRBJ2-3, with 11 bases lining up with TRBD2. V lost 4 bases and J lost 4; bases outside the gene matches: 4. The germline CDR1 and CDR2 sequences are LNHDA and SQIVND (reference sequence). The CDR3 spans 15 residues. The CDR3 protein is CASSTTSGSADTQYF. The CDR3 DNA reads as TGTGCCAGTAGTACAACTAGCGGGAGCGCAGATACGCAGTATTTT.

The chain recombines TRBV29-1 with TRBJ2-2, with TRBD1 matching over 8 bases. The J segment lost 3 bases and the V segment lost 4 bases, leaving 1 base of the junction unmatched. The CDR3 is 13 amino acids. Germline CDR1 SQVTM, CDR2 ANQGSEA. DNA for the CDR3: TGCAGCGTTGGGGACAGGTACACCGGGGAGCTGTTTTTT. As protein: CSVGDRYTGELFF.

This clonotype was counted only a few times. This could be a read error, since a much larger clone is one nucleotide away. The genes are TRBV11-2 and TRBJ2-7; D gene unclear. Germline CDR1 reads SGHAT; CDR2 reads FQNNGV. This CDR3 is 14 amino acids long. Trimming cost V 1 base and J 2 bases, with 9 bases left between them. CDR3 nucleotides: TGTGCCAGCAGCTTAGGTCCATCCCCCTACGAGCAGTACTTC. Translation gives CASSLGPSPYEQYF. Filled out from reference TRBV11-2 and TRBJ2-7, the complete variable domain reads EAGVAQSPRYKIIEKRQSVAFWCNPISGHATLYWYQQILGQGPKLLIQFQNNGVVDDSQLPKDRFSAERLKGVDSTLKIQPAKLEDSAVYLCASSLGPSPYEQYFGPGTRLTVT.

This clonotype was counted many times. V and J are TRBV7-9 and TRBJ2-1, with TRBD2 identical over 7 bases. Germline lookup yields CDR1 SEHNR and CDR2 FQNEAQ (reference sequence). CDR3 length: 16 residues. V gave up 2 bases and J gave up 7 bases; unmatched junction bases: 11. The CDR3 is CASSLSLAVRTNEQFF. CDR3 DNA sequence: TGTGCCAGCAGCTTATCCCTAGCGGTTCGGACGAATGAGCAGTTCTTC.

In its sample, this clonotype was seen a few times. The rearrangement uses TRBV20-1 and TRBJ2-1; the D gene is possibly TRBD2 (5 bases). Germline-derived CDR1 and CDR2 are DFQATT and SNEGSKA (reference sequence). V was shortened by 0 bases and J by 0 bases, with 9 bases between the two germline ends. CDR3 length equals 15 residues. Here the CDR3 DNA reads TGCAGTGCTAGAGATGCGGGCCTCTCCTACAATGAGCAGTTCTTC. Its translation is CSARDAGLSYNEQFF.

This clonotype was observed a few times. A much larger clonotype is one base distant, so this may be a read error. The V gene is TRBV2, the J gene TRBJ1-1, with D hard to call. The CDR3 sequence is 14 residues long. The germline V gene has CDR1 SNHLY and CDR2 FYNNEI. V was trimmed by 3 bases and J by 4 bases, leaving 12 bases between them. The CDR3 DNA reads TGTGCCAGCAGTGATCTGGTGGTGAGCACTGAAGCTTTCTTT. It yields the protein CASSDLVVSTEAFF.

In regard to this clonotype: As the CDR3 is not closed by the conserved phenylalanine or tryptophan, this likely results from a read error. The gene calls are TRBV3-1 and TRBJ1-1; D is unresolved. Between the trimmed V and J ends, which lost 2 bases and 0 bases, there was a span of 7 bases. Germline assignment: CDR1 LGHDT and CDR2 YNNKEL (reference sequence). The CDR3 is 14 amino acids. CDR3 sequence reads: CASSQFMLNTEAFL. The CDR3 nucleotides are TGTGCCAGCAGCCAATTCATGCTGAACACTGAAGCTTTCCTT.

This clonotype was seen at least ten times. V gene TRBV30 combines with J gene TRBJ1-1, with D unclear. The CDR3 has 12 amino acids. Trimming took off 3 bases at V and 0 bases at J, with 5 bases between the two ends. Germline CDR1 reads GTSNPN; CDR2 reads SVGIG (reference sequence). The CDR3 spells CAWREVNTEAFF. CDR3 nucleotides: TGTGCCTGGAGGGAGGTGAACACTGAAGCTTTCTTT.

The rearrangement joins TRBV6-6 to TRBJ1-1; TRBD1 might be the D (5 bases). This CDR3 has 15 residues. Germline V gives CDR1 MNHNY, CDR2 SVGAGI (reference sequence). V shed 1 base and J shed 1 base, with 10 bases lying between them. This CDR3 reads CASSYLFGGNTEAFF. CDR3 sequence (DNA): TGTGCCAGCAGTTACTTATTTGGGGGGAACACTGAAGCTTTCTTT.

This clonotype was counted at least ten times. The CDR3 nucleotides are TGTGCCAGCGGGACTAGCGGGAGTAACGGGGAGCTGTTTTTT. It yields the protein CASGTSGSNGELFF. The chain employs TRBV6-1 and TRBJ2-2; 14 nucleotides line up with TRBD2. Germline values: CDR1 MNHNS, CDR2 SASEGT. This CDR3 has 14 residues. V shed 8 bases and J 7 bases; nucleotides not matched to a gene: 3.

Remarks on this clonotype: One end of the junction fails to match germline, which may point to a read error. This chain uses TRBV5-1 with TRBJ2-3; no reliable D call. The CDR3 is made up of 14 amino acids. Per the germline V gene, CDR1 is SGHRS and CDR2 is YFSETQ. CDR3 protein: CANSLAPQTDTQYF. CDR3 bases: TGCGCCAACAGCTTGGCCCCCCAGACAGATACGCAGTATTTT.

The V gene is TRBV11-3, the J gene TRBJ2-1; the D gene is possibly TRBD1 (5 bases). Per the germline V gene, CDR1 is SGHNT and CDR2 is YENEEA. The CDR3 consists of 14 residues. Trimming took 5 bases from V and 0 from J, leaving 8 bases between them. CDR3 bases: TGTGCCAGCAGCGCGCAGGGCTCCTACAATGAGCAGTTCTTC. Its protein product is CASSAQGSYNEQFF.

This clonotype was observed many times. V gene TRBV18 combines with J gene TRBJ2-3; no clear D. Trimming removed 3 bases from V and 0 bases from J, with 10 bases in between. The CDR3 is 15 amino acids. Looked up from germline, CDR1 is KGHSH and CDR2 is LQKENI. CDR3 amino acids: CASSPPTPSTDTQYF. Here the CDR3 DNA reads TGTGCCAGCTCACCCCCAACTCCTAGCACAGATACGCAGTATTTT.

This clonotype was counted at least ten times. This chain connects TRBV12-3 or TRBV12-4 to TRBJ2-2; D might be TRBD2 (5 bases). The CDR3 sequence is 16 residues long. V lost 4 bases to trimming and J lost 6 bases, with 18 bases between them. In nucleotides, the CDR3 is TGTGCCAGCAGTTCAACACGGGGTAGAGGTTCCGGGGAGCTGTTTTTT. It translates to CASSSTRGRGSGELFF.

This clonotype came up a few times. J is TRBJ2-1 and V is TRBV19; TRBD2 is a possible D gene (6 bases). CDR3 length: 16 amino acids. V gave up 7 bases and J gave up 8 bases, with 24 bases separating them. Germline CDR1 is LNHDA and CDR2 is SQIVND (reference sequence). In nucleotides, the CDR3 is TGTGCCAGTATTGGGGGGAGAAGGAGCTTAAGCCATGAGCAGTTCTTC. Translation: CASIGGRRSLSHEQFF. The whole variable domain, remainder taken from reference TRBV19 and TRBJ2-1, is DGGITQSPKYLFRKEGQNVTLSCEQNLNHDAMYWYRQDPGQGLRLIYYSQIVNDFQKGDIAEGYSVSREKKESFPLTVTSAQKNPTAFYLCASIGGRRSLSHEQFFGPGTRLTVL.

This sequence joins TRBV4-1 and TRBJ2-7; maybe TRBD2 (5 bases). Germline CDR1 reads MGHRA; CDR2 reads YSYEKL. Trimming left V 4 bases short and J 3 bases short, with 10 bases between. The CDR3 has 13 amino acids. CDR3 amino acids: CASSPTGDYEQYV. Written as DNA, the CDR3 is TGCGCCAGCAGCCCCACCGGGGACTACGAGCAGTACGTC.

This clonotype was counted at least ten times. The chain recombines TRBV30 with TRBJ2-7; D not certain. Germline V gene sequence: CDR1 GTSNPN, CDR2 SVGIG (reference sequence). Trimming left V 5 bases short and J 5 bases short, with 4 bases between. This CDR3 has 9 amino acids. CDR3 DNA sequence: TGTGCCTGGCATGACGAGCAGTACGTC. Its protein is CAWHDEQYV.

This rearrangement joins TRBV4-1 to TRBJ2-7; no definite D call. This CDR3 comprises 13 residues. Germline values: CDR1 MGHRA, CDR2 YSYEKL. Trimming cost V 1 base and J 4 bases, with 8 bases left between them. CDR3 sequence: CASSQVPRYEQYF. In nucleotides, the CDR3 is TGCGCCAGCAGCCAAGTCCCCAGGTACGAGCAGTACTTC.